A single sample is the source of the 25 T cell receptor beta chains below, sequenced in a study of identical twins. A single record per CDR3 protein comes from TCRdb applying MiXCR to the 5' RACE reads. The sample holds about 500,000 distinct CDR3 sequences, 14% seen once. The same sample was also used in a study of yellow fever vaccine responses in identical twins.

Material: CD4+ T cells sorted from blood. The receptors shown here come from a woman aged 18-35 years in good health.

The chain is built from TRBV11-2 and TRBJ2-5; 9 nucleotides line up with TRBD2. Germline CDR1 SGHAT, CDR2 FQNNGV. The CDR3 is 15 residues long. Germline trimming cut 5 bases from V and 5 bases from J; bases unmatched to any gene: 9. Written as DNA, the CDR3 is TGTGCCAGCAGCCCGCGGGGGGGCCGATTTGAGACCCAGTACTTC. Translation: CASSPRGGRFETQYF.

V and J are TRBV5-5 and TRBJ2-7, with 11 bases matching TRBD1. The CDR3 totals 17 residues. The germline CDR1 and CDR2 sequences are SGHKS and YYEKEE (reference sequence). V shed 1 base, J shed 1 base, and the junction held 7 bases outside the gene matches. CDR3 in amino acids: CASSLTPGTGGSYEQYF. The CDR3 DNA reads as TGTGCCAGCAGCTTGACTCCCGGGACAGGGGGTTCCTACGAGCAGTACTTC.

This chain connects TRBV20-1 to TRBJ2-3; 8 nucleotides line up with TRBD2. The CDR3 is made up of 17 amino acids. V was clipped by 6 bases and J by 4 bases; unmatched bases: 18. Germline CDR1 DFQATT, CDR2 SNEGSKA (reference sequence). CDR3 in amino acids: CSARSIGAGGFPDTQYF. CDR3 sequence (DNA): TGCAGTGCAAGATCGATTGGGGCGGGGGGCTTCCCAGATACGCAGTATTTT.

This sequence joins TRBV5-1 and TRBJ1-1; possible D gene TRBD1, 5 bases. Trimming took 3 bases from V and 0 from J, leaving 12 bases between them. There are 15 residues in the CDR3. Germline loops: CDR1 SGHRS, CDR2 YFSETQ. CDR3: CASSSGEVLNTEAFF. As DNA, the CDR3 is TGCGCCAGCAGCTCGGGGGAGGTACTGAACACTGAAGCTTTCTTT.

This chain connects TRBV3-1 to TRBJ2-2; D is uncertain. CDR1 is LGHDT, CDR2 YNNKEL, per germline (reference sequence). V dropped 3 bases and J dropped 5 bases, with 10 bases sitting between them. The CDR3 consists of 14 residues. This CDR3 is CASSQGSETGELFF. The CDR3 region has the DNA TGTGCCAGCAGCCAGGGAAGCGAGACCGGGGAGCTGTTTTTT.

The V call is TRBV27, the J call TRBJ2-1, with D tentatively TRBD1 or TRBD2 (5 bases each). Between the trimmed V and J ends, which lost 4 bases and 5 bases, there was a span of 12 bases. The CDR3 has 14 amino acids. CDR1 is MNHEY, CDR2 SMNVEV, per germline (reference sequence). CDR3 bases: TGTGCCAGCAGTTCAAGCCGGGACGACAATGAGCAGTTCTTC. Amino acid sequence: CASSSSRDDNEQFF.

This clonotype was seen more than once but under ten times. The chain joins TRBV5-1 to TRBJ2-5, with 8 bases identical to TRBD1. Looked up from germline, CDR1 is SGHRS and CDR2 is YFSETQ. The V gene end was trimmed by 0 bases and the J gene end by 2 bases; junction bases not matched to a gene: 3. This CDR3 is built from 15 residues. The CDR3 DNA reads TGCGCCAGCAGCTTGGGGGACAGGTTGCAAGAGACCCAGTACTTC. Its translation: CASSLGDRLQETQYF.

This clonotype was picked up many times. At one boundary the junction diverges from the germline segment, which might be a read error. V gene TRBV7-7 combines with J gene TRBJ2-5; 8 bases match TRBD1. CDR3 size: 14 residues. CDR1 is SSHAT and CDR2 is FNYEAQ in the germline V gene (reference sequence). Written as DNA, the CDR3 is TGTGCTAGCAGCTTAGCCCAGGGGGCGGTGACCCAGTACTTC. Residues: CASSLAQGAVTQYF.

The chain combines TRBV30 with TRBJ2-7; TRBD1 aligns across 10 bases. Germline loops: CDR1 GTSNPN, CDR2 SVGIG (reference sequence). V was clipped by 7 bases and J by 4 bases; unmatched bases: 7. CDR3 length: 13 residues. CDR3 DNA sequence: TGTGCCTTGACCAGACAGGGGGCGTACGAGCAGTACTTC. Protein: CALTRQGAYEQYF.

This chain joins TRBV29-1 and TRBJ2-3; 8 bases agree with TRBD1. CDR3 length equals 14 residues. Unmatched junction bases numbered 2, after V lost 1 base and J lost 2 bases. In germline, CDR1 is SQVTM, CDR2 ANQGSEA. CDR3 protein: CSVEVTGDTDTQYF. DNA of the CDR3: TGCAGCGTTGAAGTGACAGGGGACACAGATACGCAGTATTTT.

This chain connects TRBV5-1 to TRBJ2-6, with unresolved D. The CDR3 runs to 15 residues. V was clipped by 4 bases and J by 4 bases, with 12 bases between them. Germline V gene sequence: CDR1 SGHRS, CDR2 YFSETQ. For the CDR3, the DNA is TGCGCCAGCAGCCCGGACGGTACCGGGGCCAACGTCCTGACTTTC. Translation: CASSPDGTGANVLTF.

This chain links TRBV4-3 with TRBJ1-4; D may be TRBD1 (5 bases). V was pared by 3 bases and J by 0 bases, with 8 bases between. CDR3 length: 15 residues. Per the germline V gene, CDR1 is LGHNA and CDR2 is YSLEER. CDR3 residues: CASSHTTATNEKLFF. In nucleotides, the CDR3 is TGCGCCAGCAGCCACACGACAGCAACTAATGAAAAACTGTTTTTT.

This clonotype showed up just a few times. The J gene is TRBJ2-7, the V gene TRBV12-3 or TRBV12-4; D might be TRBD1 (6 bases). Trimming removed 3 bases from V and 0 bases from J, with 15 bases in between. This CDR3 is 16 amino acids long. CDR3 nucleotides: TGTGCCAGCAGTTTGGCGATCGGACAGAGCTCCTACGAGCAGTACTTC. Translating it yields CASSLAIGQSSYEQYF.

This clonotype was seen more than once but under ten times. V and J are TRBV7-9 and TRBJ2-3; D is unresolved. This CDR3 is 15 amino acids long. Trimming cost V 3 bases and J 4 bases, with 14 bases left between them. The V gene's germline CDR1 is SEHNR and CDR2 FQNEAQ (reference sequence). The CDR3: CASSFATGFSDTQYF. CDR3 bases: TGTGCCAGCAGCTTCGCCACGGGTTTCTCAGATACGCAGTATTTT.

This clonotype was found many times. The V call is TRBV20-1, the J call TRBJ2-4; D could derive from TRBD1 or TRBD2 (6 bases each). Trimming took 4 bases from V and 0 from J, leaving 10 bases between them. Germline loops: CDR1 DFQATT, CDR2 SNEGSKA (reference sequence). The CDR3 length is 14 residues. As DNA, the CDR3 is TGCAGTGCTAACAGGGACTTAGCCAAAAACATTCAGTACTTC. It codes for CSANRDLAKNIQYF.

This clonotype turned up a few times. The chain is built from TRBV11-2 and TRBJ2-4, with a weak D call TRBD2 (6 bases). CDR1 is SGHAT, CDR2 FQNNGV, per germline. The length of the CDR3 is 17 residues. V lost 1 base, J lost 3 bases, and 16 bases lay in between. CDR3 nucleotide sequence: TGTGCCAGCAGCTTAGGTCTCGGGGGACGGGTCAAAAACATTCAGTACTTC. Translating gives CASSLGLGGRVKNIQYF.

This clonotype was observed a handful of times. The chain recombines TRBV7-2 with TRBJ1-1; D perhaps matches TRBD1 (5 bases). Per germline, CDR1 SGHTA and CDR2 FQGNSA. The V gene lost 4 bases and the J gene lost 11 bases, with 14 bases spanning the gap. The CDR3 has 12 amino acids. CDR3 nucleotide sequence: TGTGCCAGCAGCTCCTCCGGGGGTGGCGCTTTCTTT. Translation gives CASSSSGGGAFF.

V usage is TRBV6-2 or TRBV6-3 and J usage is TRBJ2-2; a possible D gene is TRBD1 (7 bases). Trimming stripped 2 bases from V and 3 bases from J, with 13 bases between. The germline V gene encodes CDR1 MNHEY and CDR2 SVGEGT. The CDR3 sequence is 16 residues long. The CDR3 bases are TGTGCCAGCAGTTACGCGGGCAGGGGGGACACCGGGGAGCTGTTTTTT. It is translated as CASSYAGRGDTGELFF.

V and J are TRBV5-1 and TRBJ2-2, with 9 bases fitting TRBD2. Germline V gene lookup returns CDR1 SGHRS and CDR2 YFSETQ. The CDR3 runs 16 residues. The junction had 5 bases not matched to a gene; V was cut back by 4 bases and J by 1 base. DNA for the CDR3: TGCGCCAGCAGCCCCCAAGCGGGGGGGAACACCGGGGAGCTGTTTTTT. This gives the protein CASSPQAGGNTGELFF. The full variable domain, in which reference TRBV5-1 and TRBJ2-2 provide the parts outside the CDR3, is KAGVTQTPRYLIKTRGQQVTLSCSPISGHRSVSWYQQTPGQGLQFLFEYFSETQRNKGNFPGRFSGRQFSNSRSEMNVSTLELGDSALYLCASSPQAGGNTGELFFGEGSRLTVL.

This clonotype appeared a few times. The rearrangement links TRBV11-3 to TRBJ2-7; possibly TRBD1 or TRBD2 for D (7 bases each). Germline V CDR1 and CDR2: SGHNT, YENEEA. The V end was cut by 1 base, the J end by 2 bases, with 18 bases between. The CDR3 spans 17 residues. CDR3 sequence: CASSLGARQGLTYEQYF. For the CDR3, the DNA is TGTGCCAGCAGCTTAGGAGCACGACAGGGACTAACCTACGAGCAGTACTTC.

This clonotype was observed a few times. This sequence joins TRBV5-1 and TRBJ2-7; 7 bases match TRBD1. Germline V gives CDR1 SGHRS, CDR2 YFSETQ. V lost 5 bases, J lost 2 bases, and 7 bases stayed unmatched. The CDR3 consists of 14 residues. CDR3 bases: TGCGCCAGCAGGCCGACGGGACAGACCTACGAGCAGTACTTC. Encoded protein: CASRPTGQTYEQYF.

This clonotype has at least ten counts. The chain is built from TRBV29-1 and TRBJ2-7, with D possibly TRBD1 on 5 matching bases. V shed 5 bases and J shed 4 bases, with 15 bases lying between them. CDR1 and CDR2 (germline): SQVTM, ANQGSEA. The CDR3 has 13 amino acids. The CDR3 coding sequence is TGCAGCGTTAAGGCAGGGCCTTCTTACGAGCAGTACTTC. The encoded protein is CSVKAGPSYEQYF.

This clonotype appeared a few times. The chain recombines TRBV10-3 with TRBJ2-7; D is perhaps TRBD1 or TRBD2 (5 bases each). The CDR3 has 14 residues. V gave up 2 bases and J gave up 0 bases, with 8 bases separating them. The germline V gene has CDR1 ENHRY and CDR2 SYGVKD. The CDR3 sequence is CAISERGHSYEQYF. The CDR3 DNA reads TGTGCCATCAGTGAGCGGGGCCACTCCTACGAGCAGTACTTC.

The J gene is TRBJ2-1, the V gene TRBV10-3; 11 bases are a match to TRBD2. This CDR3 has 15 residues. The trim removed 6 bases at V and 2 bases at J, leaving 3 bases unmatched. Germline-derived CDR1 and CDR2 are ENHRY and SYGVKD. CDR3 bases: TGTGCCATCAGCTCTAGCGGGGGGACCTACAATGAGCAGTTCTTC. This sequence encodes CAISSSGGTYNEQFF.

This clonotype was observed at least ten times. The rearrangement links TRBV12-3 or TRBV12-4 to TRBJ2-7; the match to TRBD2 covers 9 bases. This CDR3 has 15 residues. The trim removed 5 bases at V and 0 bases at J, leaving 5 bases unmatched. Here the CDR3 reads CASSQSGGSSYEQYF. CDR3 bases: TGTGCCAGCAGTCAAAGCGGGGGGAGCTCCTACGAGCAGTACTTC.